These 14 T cell receptor beta chains were all obtained from the same sample, sequenced in a study of CD8 T cells in Susac syndrome. cDNA came from approximately 0.5 to 1 ug RNA primed by random hexamers. One entry per CDR3 protein results from TCRdb running MiXCR on the immunoSEQ multiplex PCR reads. The repertoire holds around 190,000 distinct CDR3 sequences, approximately 95% seen once, with 0.08% to 0.11% in the top ten. Sequencing was carried out using CD4+ T cells from PBMCs. The receptors were sampled from a human donor in good health.

V usage is TRBV10-3 and J usage is TRBJ1-6; D possibly corresponds to TRBD1 (6 bases). This CDR3 has 15 amino acids. V was clipped by 3 bases and J by 6 bases, with 12 bases between them. CDR1 ENHRY and CDR2 SYGVKD come from the germline V gene. This chain's CDR3 is CAISEGGGGNSPLHF. In DNA, the CDR3 is TGTGCCATCAGTGAAGGGGGAGGGGGTAATTCACCCCTCCACTTT.

The V call is TRBV15, the J call TRBJ1-1; D possibly corresponds to TRBD1 (5 bases). CDR3 length equals 12 residues. Trimming took 2 bases from V and 10 from J, leaving 11 bases between them. Germline lookup yields CDR1 LNHNV and CDR2 YYDKDF (reference sequence). CDR3 region: CATSRLGGGAFF. CDR3 in DNA: TGTGCCACCAGCAGACTCGGCGGGGGAGCTTTCTTT.

The chain has TRBV20-1 and TRBJ1-5, with 7 bases identical to TRBD1. Germline trimming cut 7 bases from V and 5 bases from J; bases unmatched to any gene: 5. CDR3 length: 12 amino acids. The germline V gene encodes CDR1 DFQATT and CDR2 SNEGSKA (reference sequence). CDR3 sequence (DNA): TGCAGTGTAGGAGACAGGGATCAGCCCCAGCATTTT. Translating gives CSVGDRDQPQHF.

This sequence joins TRBV18 and TRBJ2-7, with TRBD1 identical over 7 bases. Trimming removed 3 bases from V and 3 bases from J; junction bases left unmatched: 2. Germline-derived CDR1 and CDR2 are KGHSH and LQKENI. The CDR3 extends over 13 amino acids. The chain's CDR3 is CASSPGQYYEQYV. The CDR3 coding sequence is TGTGCCAGCTCACCGGGACAGTACTACGAGCAGTACGTC.

The rearrangement links TRBV6-6 to TRBJ1-2; D ambiguous. The germline CDR1 and CDR2 sequences are MNHNY and SVGAGI (reference sequence). The germline V and J ends were trimmed by 7 bases and 6 bases, with 18 bases remaining between them. This CDR3 is 14 amino acids long. The CDR3 nucleotides read TGTGCCAGCACCTACCGTCCGCGTCCCGATGGCTACACCTTC. Translating it yields CASTYRPRPDGYTF.

The chain links TRBV12-3 or TRBV12-4 to TRBJ1-1; 8 positions match TRBD1. This CDR3 contains 15 residues. The V and J ends lost 7 bases and 6 bases, in that order; junction bases with no gene match: 13. Written as DNA, the CDR3 is TGTGCCAGCACCCAGGGAGGCAGGGGGCTCTCTGAAGCTTTCTTT. It is translated as CASTQGGRGLSEAFF.

The rearrangement links TRBV5-6 to TRBJ2-1; D is possibly TRBD1 (6 bases). Germline loops: CDR1 SGHDT, CDR2 YYEEEE. Deletions cut 1 base from V and 9 bases from J, with 11 bases between. The CDR3 is 13 residues long. CDR3 bases: TGTGCCAGCAGCTTGAGTAGGGGGAGTGAGCAGTTCTTC. Its protein is CASSLSRGSEQFF.

The chain links TRBV9 to TRBJ2-4; D uncertain. The CDR3 has 14 amino acids. In germline, CDR1 is SGDLS, CDR2 YYNGEE. V lost 0 bases and J 6 bases, leaving 10 bases between the germline ends. The CDR3 sequence is CASSVELDTNIQYF. Here the CDR3 DNA reads TGTGCCAGCAGCGTAGAATTAGACACAAACATTCAGTACTTC.

V usage is TRBV9 and J usage is TRBJ2-7; perhaps TRBD2 as D (5 bases). The germline V gene has CDR1 SGDLS and CDR2 YYNGEE. The length of the CDR3 is 17 residues. V lost 0 bases to trimming and J lost 0 bases, with 16 bases between them. CDR3 DNA sequence: TGTGCCAGCAGCGTAGTACGGGGTTGGGGTAGCTCCTACGAGCAGTACGTC. Protein sequence: CASSVVRGWGSSYEQYV.

This clonotype was recorded only once. The chain recombines TRBV3-1 with TRBJ2-6, with TRBD1 as a possible D gene (5 bases). V shed 4 bases and J shed 0 bases, with 7 bases lying between them. The CDR3 runs to 15 residues. Looked up from germline, CDR1 is LGHDT and CDR2 is YNNKEL (reference sequence). DNA of the CDR3: TGTGCCAGCAGCCTAGGACACTCTGGGGCCAACGTCCTGACTTTC. Amino acids: CASSLGHSGANVLTF. Together with reference TRBV3-1 and TRBJ2-6, the CDR3 gives the full variable domain: DTAVSQTPKYLVTQMGNDKSIKCEQNLGHDTMYWYKQDSKKFLKIMFSYNNKELIINETVPNRFSPKSPDKAHLNLHINSLELGDSAVYFCASSLGHSGANVLTFGAGSRLTVL.

The chain has TRBV30 and TRBJ1-2; D unresolved. This CDR3 is 13 amino acids long. V lost 0 bases and J lost 8, with 13 bases in between. The germline V gene encodes CDR1 GTSNPN and CDR2 SVGIG (reference sequence). DNA for the CDR3: TGTGCCTGGAGTGTACCCCGGTTGGGAGGCTACACCTTC. Translation: CAWSVPRLGGYTF.

The chain combines TRBV5-1 with TRBJ1-2, with D possibly TRBD1 on 5 matching bases. Germline-derived CDR1 and CDR2 are SGHRS and YFSETQ. Trimming removed 4 bases at V and 5 bases at J, with 12 bases between. The CDR3 extends over 13 amino acids. Here the CDR3 reads CASSPGTEYGYTF. The CDR3 DNA reads as TGCGCCAGCAGCCCCGGGACGGAGTATGGCTACACCTTC.

The chain joins TRBV24-1 to TRBJ2-1, with 9 bases that match TRBD1. The CDR3 extends over 16 amino acids. CDR1 is KGHDR, CDR2 SFDVKD, per germline. V lost 4 bases to trimming and J lost 0 bases; unmatched junction nucleotides: 3. The CDR3: CATSELTGGSYNEQFF. CDR3 nucleotide sequence: TGTGCCACCAGTGAGTTGACAGGGGGCTCCTACAATGAGCAGTTCTTC.

The rearrangement uses TRBV7-9 and TRBJ2-1; D call uncertain. The CDR3 contains 12 residues. V was trimmed by 4 bases and J by 6 bases, leaving 7 bases between them. Germline loops: CDR1 SEHNR, CDR2 FQNEAQ (reference sequence). Written as DNA, the CDR3 is TGTGCCAGCAGCTCACGATTCAATGAGCAGTTCTTC. Protein product: CASSSRFNEQFF. Combining the CDR3 with reference TRBV7-9 and TRBJ2-1 gives the whole variable domain DTGVSQNPRHKITKRGQNVTFRCDPISEHNRLYWYRQTLGQGPEFLTYFQNEAQLEKSRLLSDRFSAERPKGSFSTLEIQRTEQGDSAMYLCASSSRFNEQFFGPGTRLTVL.